This TCR beta chain was sequenced for a study of T cell repertoires in cytomegalovirus infection. Background on the study: From public TCR beta signatures came an indication of both CMV infection and matching HLA type.

Germline V gives CDR1 SGHRS, CDR2 YFSETQ. V gave up 7 bases and J gave up 10 bases, with 30 bases separating them. The CDR3 is 18 amino acids. This clonotype has a handful of counts. No antigen is known for it. One entry per CDR3 protein, called by TCRdb with MiXCR from the reads. The data contain more than 85,000 distinct CDR3 sequences, 15% to 20% of them singletons. Broader study findings: There were HLA-C-restricted CMV-specific TCR beta clonotypes dominating the ex vivo response. CMV carriers having the relevant HLA were flagged by cumulative public TCR beta family frequency.

The J gene is TRBJ1-6, the V gene TRBV5-1, with D perhaps TRBD1 (5 bases). This TCR came from a human donor in good health (CMV status not recorded). Some clones in this sample may be carry-over from other donors' samples. Source material: PBMCs. This CDR3 reads CASQLADPGRRRRSPLHF. CDR3 DNA sequence: TGCGCCAGCCAACTAGCCGACCCGGGACGGCGGAGAAGGTCACCCCTCCACTTT. Together with reference TRBV5-1 and TRBJ1-6, the CDR3 gives the full variable domain: KAGVTQTPRYLIKTRGQQVTLSCSPISGHRSVSWYQQTPGQGLQFLFEYFSETQRNKGNFPGRFSGRQFSNSRSEMNVSTLELGDSALYLCASQLADPGRRRRSPLHFGNGTRLTVT.